This T cell receptor (beta chain) was sequenced during a study of response to subunit inactivated influenza vaccine. This clonotype turned up a few times. TCRdb itself ran the RT-PCR reads through MiXCR, one entry per CDR3 protein. The table lists about 650,000 distinct CDR3 sequences, 13% to 15% of them singletons. V was cut by 4 bases and J by 0 bases, with 10 bases left in between. The CDR3 has 14 amino acids. Germline CDR1 SGHRS, CDR2 YFSETQ. The sequencing used PBMCs from blood, collected 14 days before vaccination. V gene TRBV5-1 combines with J gene TRBJ1-1; a possible D gene is TRBD1 (5 bases). The clonotype comes from a middle-aged man who received an inactivated influenza vaccine. CDR3 in amino acids: CASSQGRMNTEAFF. The CDR3 DNA sequence: TGCGCCAGCAGCCAGGGTCGCATGAACACTGAAGCTTTCTTT. Full variable domain (rest looked up from reference TRBV5-1 and TRBJ1-1): KAGVTQTPRYLIKTRGQQVTLSCSPISGHRSVSWYQQTPGQGLQFLFEYFSETQRNKGNFPGRFSGRQFSNSRSEMNVSTLELGDSALYLCASSQGRMNTEAFFGQGTRLTVV.